These T cell receptor beta chains were read from a single sample in a study of neurological immune-mediated disorders. TCRdb independently ran MiXCR on the 5' RACE reads; one entry per CDR3 protein. In the table there are about 29,000 distinct CDR3 sequences, roughly an eighth of which are singletons. The specimen sequenced was PBMCs. These receptors originate from a woman aged 55 to 70 in good health. Each CDR3 is given with its conserved first and last residue. The order of the fields is clone size, J gene, D gene, V gene, CDR3 protein, CDR3 DNA. A D gene is named only where the DNA matches it firmly. Some rows mark clone size as missing; the rest say once, few, many or name a class of expanded clone.

>many|TRBJ2-5|TRBD1|TRBV24-1
CATSDYGDRGRDQYF
TGTGCCACCAGTGATTATGGGGACAGGGGACGGGACCAGTACTTC
>many|TRBJ2-3|TRBD2|TRBV6-5
CASSYTRGWADTQYF
TGTGCCAGCAGTTACACGCGGGGGTGGGCAGATACGCAGTATTTT
>many|TRBJ2-3|TRBD2|TRBV24-1
CATSEHGTSGTDTQYF
TGTGCCACCAGTGAACATGGGACTAGCGGCACAGATACGCAGTATTTT
>-|TRBJ2-7|-|TRBV11-2
CASSLSDTSSYEQYF
TGTGCCAGCAGCTTAAGTGACACCAGCTCCTACGAGCAGTACTTC
>many|TRBJ1-6|-|TRBV12-3/TRBV12-4
CASRPGALNSPLHF
TGTGCCAGCAGACCCGGGGCCCTAAATTCACCCCTCCACTTT
>many|TRBJ1-4|-|TRBV5-1
CASSLGALESLFF
TGCGCCAGCAGCTTGGGGGCACTGGAATCACTGTTTTTT
>many|TRBJ2-1|-|TRBV6-1
CASSELDQTRKFF
TGTGCCAGCAGTGAATTAGATCAAACTCGAAAGTTCTTC
>many|TRBJ1-2|-|TRBV6-2/TRBV6-3
CASSYRSMIYGYTF
TGTGCCAGCAGTTACCGCTCCATGATCTATGGCTACACCTTC
>many|TRBJ2-2|-|TRBV5-5
CASSLEGGQNTGELFF
TGTGCCAGCAGCTTGGAGGGGGGGCAGAACACCGGGGAGCTGTTTTTT
>many|TRBJ1-1|-|TRBV12-3/TRBV12-4
CASRGPSTKNTEAFF
TGTGCCAGCAGAGGCCCGAGCACAAAGAACACTGAAGCTTTCTTT
>few|TRBJ2-3|-|TRBV6-2/TRBV6-3
CASSQRTLPTDTQYF
TGTGCCAGCAGTCAACGGACCCTACCAACAGATACGCAGTATTTT
>many|TRBJ1-2|TRBD1|TRBV5-1
CASSADRAFGYTF
TGCGCCAGCAGCGCCGACAGGGCATTTGGCTACACCTTC
>many|TRBJ2-3|TRBD2|TRBV20-1
CSVHWGLAGPGDTQYF
TGCAGTGTACATTGGGGACTAGCGGGTCCGGGGGATACGCAGTATTTT
>-|TRBJ1-5|TRBD1|TRBV18
CASSPSQGAGQPQHF
TGTGCCAGCTCACCAAGCCAGGGGGCTGGTCAGCCCCAGCATTTT
>many|TRBJ2-2|TRBD1|TRBV12-3/TRBV12-4
CASSRQGKSTGELFF
TGTGCCAGCAGTCGACAGGGGAAGTCCACCGGGGAGCTGTTTTTT
>many|TRBJ2-7|-|TRBV9
CASSFGGPEYEQYF
TGTGCCAGCAGCTTTGGAGGCCCCGAGTACGAGCAGTACTTC
>-|TRBJ2-2|-|TRBV5-1
CASSAYGGTKTGELFF
TGCGCCAGCAGCGCCTACGGGGGCACGAAAACCGGTGAGCTGTTTTTT
>many|TRBJ2-7|TRBD1|TRBV6-5
CASSYAGPGTVSGQYF
TGTGCCAGCAGTTACGCGGGTCCCGGGACAGTCTCGGGGCAGTACTTC
>many|TRBJ2-1|-|TRBV5-6
CASSLSPVDEQFF
TGTGCCAGCAGCTTGTCCCCGGTCGATGAGCAGTTCTTC
>-|TRBJ2-7|-|TRBV4-1
CASSPSQASEQYF
TGCGCCAGCAGCCCCAGCCAGGCGTCCGAGCAGTACTTC
>many|TRBJ2-3|-|TRBV6-5
CASNAGIEVDTQYF
TGTGCCAGCAACGCCGGGATAGAAGTAGATACGCAGTATTTT
>many|TRBJ1-1|TRBD1|TRBV5-1
CASSSDRGNTEAFF
TGCGCCAGCAGCTCCGACAGGGGAAACACTGAAGCTTTCTTT
>-|TRBJ2-1|-|TRBV20-1
CSARSGSYSYNEPFF
TGCAGTGCTAGATCTGGCAGCTACTCCTACAATGAGCCGTTCTTC
>many|TRBJ1-2|-|TRBV7-9
CASSLAFTRVKDGYTF
TGTGCCAGCAGCTTAGCCTTTACAAGGGTAAAGGATGGCTACACCTTC
>many|TRBJ1-3|-|TRBV12-3/TRBV12-4
CASSSTQGLSGNTIYF
TGTGCCAGCAGTTCCACGCAGGGGTTAAGTGGAAACACCATATATTTT
>many|TRBJ2-7|-|TRBV6-1
CASSPVTGTHPYEQYF
TGTGCCAGCAGCCCTGTAACAGGGACCCATCCCTACGAGCAGTACTTC
>medium-sized|TRBJ1-2|-|TRBV7-9
CASSFCPTGGQNYGYTF
TGTGCCAGCAGTTTCTGCCCCACCGGAGGACAGAACTATGGCTACACCTTC
>many|TRBJ1-1|-|TRBV29-1
CSATGGGTEAFF
TGCAGCGCCACGGGGGGAGGCACTGAAGCTTTCTTT
>many|TRBJ2-1|-|TRBV5-6
CASSLEVRSSYNEQFF
TGTGCCAGCAGCTTGGAGGTGAGAAGCTCCTACAATGAGCAGTTCTTC
>many|TRBJ2-5|TRBD2|TRBV4-2
CASSQDLASGVGVGTQYF
TGTGCCAGCAGCCAAGATCTGGCTAGCGGGGTCGGCGTGGGGACCCAGTACTTC
>many|TRBJ1-3|-|TRBV9
CASSPHAESHGNTIYF
TGTGCCAGCAGCCCCCACGCGGAGTCGCACGGAAACACCATATATTTT
>many|TRBJ1-5|-|TRBV6-2/TRBV6-3
CASSYGNQPQHF
TGTGCCAGCAGTTACGGGAATCAGCCCCAGCATTTT
>many|TRBJ2-3|-|TRBV20-1
CSALLMWDTQYF
TGCAGTGCTCTACTTATGTGGGATACGCAGTATTTT
>many|TRBJ1-1|TRBD1|TRBV5-1
CASSRGQSPSAEAFF
TGCGCCAGCAGCAGGGGACAGTCGCCGTCGGCTGAAGCTTTCTTT
>many|TRBJ2-5|-|TRBV27
CASSSSGRLQETQYF
TGTGCCAGCAGTTCGTCCGGAAGACTCCAAGAGACCCAGTACTTC
>many|TRBJ1-1|-|TRBV20-1
CSARDHAGEAFF
TGCAGTGCTAGAGATCACGCAGGTGAAGCTTTCTTT
>-|TRBJ1-3|-|TRBV7-2
CASSAPGQGNTIYF
TGTGCCAGCAGCGCTCCAGGACAGGGAAACACCATATATTTT
>many|TRBJ2-7|TRBD1|TRBV15
CATSTQDRAPYEQYF
TGTGCCACCAGCACCCAGGACAGGGCCCCCTACGAGCAGTACTTC
>many|TRBJ1-2|-|TRBV6-1
CASTHNNYGYTF
TGTGCCAGCACTCACAATAACTATGGCTACACCTTC
>medium-sized|TRBJ1-4|-|TRBV25-1
CASSVSGARGNEKLFF
TGTGCCAGTAGTGTATCAGGGGCCAGAGGTAATGAAAAACTGTTTTTT
>many|TRBJ2-7|TRBD2|TRBV20-1
CSAPTGGGYEQYF
TGCAGTGCCCCGACGGGAGGGGGCTACGAGCAGTACTTC